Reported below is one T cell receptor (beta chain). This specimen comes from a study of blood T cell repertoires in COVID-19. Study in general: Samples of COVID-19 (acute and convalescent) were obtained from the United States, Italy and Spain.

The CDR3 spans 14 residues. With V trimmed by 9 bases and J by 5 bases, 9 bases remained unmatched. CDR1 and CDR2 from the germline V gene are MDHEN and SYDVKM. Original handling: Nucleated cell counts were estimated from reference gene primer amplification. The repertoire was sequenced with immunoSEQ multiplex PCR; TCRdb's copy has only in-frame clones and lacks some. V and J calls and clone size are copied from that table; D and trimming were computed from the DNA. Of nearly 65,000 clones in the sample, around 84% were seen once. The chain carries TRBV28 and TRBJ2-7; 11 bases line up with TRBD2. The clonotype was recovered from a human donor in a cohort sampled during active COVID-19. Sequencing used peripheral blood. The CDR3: CASIPLAGGNEQYF. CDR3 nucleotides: TGTGCCAGTATACCTCTAGCGGGAGGTAACGAGCAGTACTTC.